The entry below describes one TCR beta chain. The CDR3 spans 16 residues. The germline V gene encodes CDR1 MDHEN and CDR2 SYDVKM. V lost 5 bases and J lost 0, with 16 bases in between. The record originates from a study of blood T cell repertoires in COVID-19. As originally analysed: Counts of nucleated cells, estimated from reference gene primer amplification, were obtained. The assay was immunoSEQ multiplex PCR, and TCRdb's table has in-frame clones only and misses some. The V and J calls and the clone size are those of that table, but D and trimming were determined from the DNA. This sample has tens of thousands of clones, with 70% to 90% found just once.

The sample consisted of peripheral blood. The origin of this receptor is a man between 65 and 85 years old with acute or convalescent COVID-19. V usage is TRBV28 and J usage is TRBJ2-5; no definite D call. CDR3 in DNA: TGTGCCAGCAGTGAAAACAGCCCCGCGAACCAAGAGACCCAGTACTTC. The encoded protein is CASSENSPANQETQYF.